These T cell receptor beta chains were read from a single sample in a study of shared clonotypes between healthy human individuals. Assay used: immunoSEQ multiplex PCR; TCRdb lists only in-frame clones, some missing. This sample has approximately 1.9 million clones, with around 95% found just once. The specimen sequenced was naive CD8+ T cells from PBMCs. The receptors were sampled from a man younger than 30 in good health. Some clones in this sample may be carry-over from other donors' samples. The CDR3 runs from the conserved cysteine through the conserved F or W. The D gene is left open where the match is weak. Size is omitted from some rows. Given values are once, few, many or a class for expanded clones.

TRBV27,.,TRBJ2-7,.,CASIGATYEQYF,TGTGCCAGCATCGGTGCCACCTACGAGCAGTACTTC
TRBV27,.,TRBJ2-3,.,CASSFIGAGTDTQYF,TGTGCCAGCAGTTTTATCGGGGCAGGTACGGATACGCAGTATTTT
TRBV9,.,TRBJ2-1,once,CASSIGGGANEQFF,TGTGCCAGCTCCATAGGTGGCGGGGCCAATGAGCAGTTCTTC
TRBV27,.,TRBJ2-1,.,CASSMMELKEQFF,TGTGCCAGCAGTATGATGGAGCTCAAGGAGCAGTTCTTC
TRBV19,TRBD2,TRBJ2-7,.,CASSTAEGLAGSQQYF,TGTGCCAGTAGTACCGCAGAGGGACTAGCGGGGAGTCAGCAGTACTTC
TRBV9,.,TRBJ2-3,.,CASSVGADRDTQYF,TGTGCCAGCAGCGTAGGGGCGGACCGCGATACGCAGTATTTT
TRBV27,.,TRBJ2-5,.,CASSFLLGETQYF,TGTGCCAGCAGTTTTTTGCTCGGAGAGACCCAGTACTTC
TRBV11-3,.,TRBJ2-1,.,CASSVWSYNEQFF,TGTGCCAGCAGCGTTTGGTCCTACAATGAGCAGTTCTTC
TRBV11-2,.,TRBJ1-5,.,CASSPRGGPQHF,TGTGCCAGCAGCCCCCGGGGGGGGCCCCAGCATTTT
TRBV13,.,TRBJ1-2,.,CASRLGHRQGYTF,TGTGCCAGCAGGTTAGGACATCGGCAAGGCTACACCTTC
TRBV27,TRBD1,TRBJ2-5,.,CASSLSGTGKTQYF,TGTGCCAGCAGTTTATCGGGGACAGGGAAGACCCAGTACTTC
TRBV7-9,.,TRBJ2-1,.,CASSLVGDSSYNEQFF,TGTGCCAGCAGCTTAGTTGGAGACAGCTCCTACAATGAGCAGTTCTTC
TRBV15,TRBD1,TRBJ2-7,.,CATSRGTGSYEQYF,TGTGCCACCAGCAGAGGGACAGGGAGCTACGAGCAGTACTTC
TRBV14,TRBD2,TRBJ2-1,.,CASSPLRLAGVEQFF,TGTGCCAGCAGCCCGTTACGACTAGCGGGAGTCGAGCAGTTCTTC
TRBV19,.,TRBJ1-2,.,CASSISRPVAGYTF,TGTGCCAGTAGTATCAGCCGCCCCGTTGCGGGCTACACCTTC
TRBV21-1,.,TRBJ2-6,.,CASNLGGANVLTF,TGTGCCAGCAACCTGGGTGGGGCCAACGTCCTGACTTTC
TRBV27,.,TRBJ1-2,.,CASSEFWDSGNYGYTF,TGTGCCAGCAGCGAATTTTGGGACTCCGGCAACTATGGCTACACCTTC